Listed below are T cell receptor beta chains from one sample, sequenced in a study of T cell repertoires in cytomegalovirus infection. TCRdb recomputed calls from the reads with MiXCR, one row per CDR3 protein. The table includes approximately 320,000 distinct CDR3 sequences, over 7.5% detected once. Source material: PBMCs. The receptors come from a human donor in good health (CMV status not recorded). Some clones in this sample may be carry-over from other donors' samples. Each CDR3 is given with its conserved first and last residue. The order of the fields is D gene, J gene, clone size, V gene, CDR3 protein, CDR3 DNA. The D gene is left open where the match is weak. Expanded clones get a size class; other rows say once, few or many, or leave the size out.

>NA|TRBJ2-5|few|TRBV19
CASRARQEETQYF
TGTGCCAGTAGAGCTCGACAGGAAGAGACCCAGTACTTC
>NA|TRBJ1-1|few|TRBV29-1
CSVGAAAEAFF
TGCAGCGTTGGGGCAGCGGCTGAAGCTTTCTTT
>NA|TRBJ1-2|many|TRBV7-2
CASSLGGSENYGYTF
TGTGCCAGCAGCTTAGGGGGCAGTGAGAACTATGGCTACACCTTC
>TRBD1|TRBJ1-1|few|TRBV20-1
CSARVGQGGTEAFF
TGCAGTGCTAGAGTGGGACAGGGGGGCACTGAAGCTTTCTTT
>NA|TRBJ2-1|few|TRBV12-3/TRBV12-4
CASSRTLGNEQFF
TGTGCCAGCAGTCGTACTCTTGGAAATGAGCAGTTCTTC
>NA|TRBJ1-2|NA|TRBV19
CASSFTGQGGYTF
TGTGCCAGTAGTTTTACAGGCCAGGGAGGCTACACCTTC
>NA|TRBJ2-1|NA|TRBV19
CASSMGASISEQFF
TGTGCCAGTAGTATGGGGGCTAGCATTAGTGAGCAGTTCTTC
>NA|TRBJ2-2|few|TRBV15
CATERVNTGELFF
TGTGCCACCGAACGGGTCAACACCGGGGAGCTGTTTTTT
>TRBD1|TRBJ2-1|once|TRBV12-3/TRBV12-4
CASSSRTGGRQQFF
TGTGCCAGCAGCAGCCGGACAGGGGGCCGCCAACAGTTCTTC
>NA|TRBJ1-5|few|TRBV7-8
CASSLAEGWQPQHF
TGTGCCAGCAGCTTAGCGGAGGGTTGGCAGCCCCAGCATTTT
>NA|TRBJ1-6|many|TRBV14
CASSQDPAGYSPLHF
TGTGCCAGCAGCCAAGATCCTGCGGGTTATTCACCCCTCCACTTT
>TRBD2|TRBJ2-5|NA|TRBV18
CASSPLGGAGGKETQYF
TGTGCCAGCTCACCACTCGGAGGTGCGGGGGGAAAAGAGACCCAGTACTTC
>NA|TRBJ2-3|NA|TRBV20-1
CSALRDSSTDTQYF
TGCAGTGCGCTCCGGGACTCGAGCACAGATACGCAGTATTTT
>TRBD1|TRBJ2-7|few|TRBV5-1
CASSQSGTGFSEQYF
TGCGCCAGCAGCCAGAGCGGGACAGGGTTTTCCGAGCAGTACTTC
>TRBD2|TRBJ2-7|few|TRBV5-4
CASSLGTSREQYF
TGTGCCAGCAGCCTCGGGACTAGCCGCGAGCAGTACTTC
>NA|TRBJ1-3|few|TRBV15
CATRSPSGNTIYF
TGTGCCACCCGGTCGCCCTCTGGAAACACCATATATTTT
>NA|TRBJ2-5|few|TRBV24-1
CATSDALGVGQETQYF
TGTGCCACCAGTGATGCACTCGGGGTGGGCCAAGAGACCCAGTACTTC
>NA|TRBJ2-3|many|TRBV10-1
CASSELYTDTQYF
TGCGCCAGCAGTGAGTTGTACACAGATACGCAGTATTTT
>TRBD1|TRBJ1-6|NA|TRBV5-1
CASSTGQPRLPLHF
TGCGCCAGCAGCACGGGACAGCCTCGCTTGCCCCTCCACTTT
>NA|TRBJ2-2|NA|TRBV20-1
CSARDRGRSTTGELFF
TGCAGTGCTAGAGATAGAGGACGGTCGACCACCGGGGAGCTGTTTTTT
>TRBD1|TRBJ1-2|NA|TRBV30
CAWRAWDSYGYTF
TGTGCCTGGAGGGCCTGGGACAGCTATGGCTACACCTTC
>NA|TRBJ2-1|many|TRBV7-3
CASSSNNRMKQFF
TGTGCCAGCAGCTCTAACAACAGGATGAAGCAGTTCTTC
>NA|TRBJ1-2|many|TRBV7-8
CASSSPMKGYGYTF
TGTGCCAGCAGCTCACCTATGAAGGGTTATGGCTACACCTTC
>NA|TRBJ2-4|many|TRBV15
CATSRDRVNIQYF
TGTGCCACCAGCAGAGACAGGGTAAACATTCAGTACTTC
>TRBD1|TRBJ1-1|NA|TRBV12-3/TRBV12-4
CASSPPDRGWSEAFF
TGTGCCAGCAGTCCCCCCGACAGGGGATGGTCTGAAGCTTTCTTT
>NA|TRBJ1-3|many|TRBV7-2
CASSSTVEQGAGSPGNTIYF
TGTGCCAGCAGCTCTACCGTCGAACAGGGCGCAGGGTCACCTGGAAACACCATATATTTT
>NA|TRBJ1-6|many|TRBV27
CASSPLRGSPLHF
TGTGCCAGCAGCCCCCTTCGGGGTTCACCCCTCCACTTT
>NA|TRBJ1-4|many|TRBV7-6
CASSLSSSRWTTNEKLFF
TGTGCCAGCAGCTTATCGTCTTCTCGATGGACAACTAATGAAAAACTGTTTTTT
>NA|TRBJ1-1|NA|TRBV27
CASSFGGTGGPMNTEAFF
TGTGCCAGCAGTTTCGGGGGGACTGGTGGGCCTATGAACACTGAAGCTTTCTTT
>NA|TRBJ1-5|few|TRBV30
CAWRSREALSNQPQHF
TGTGCCTGGAGATCTCGGGAGGCCCTCAGCAATCAGCCCCAGCATTTT
>TRBD1|TRBJ1-2|NA|TRBV27
CASSPTQGAVYGYTF
TGTGCCAGCAGTCCAACACAGGGGGCAGTCTATGGCTACACCTTC
>NA|TRBJ2-1|many|TRBV28
CASSSPTGIGYNEQFF
TGTGCCAGCAGTTCCCCTACTGGTATCGGCTACAATGAGCAGTTCTTC
>NA|TRBJ2-7|medium-sized|TRBV7-2
CASSSQPGGIYEQYF
TGTGCCAGCAGCTCCCAGCCTGGGGGTATCTACGAGCAGTACTTC
>NA|TRBJ2-7|many|TRBV20-1
CSASLRSYEQYF
TGCAGTGCTAGTCTACGCTCCTACGAGCAGTACTTC
>NA|TRBJ2-7|many|TRBV7-2
CASSLAPHPKAYF
TGTGCCAGCAGCTTAGCCCCCCATCCTAAGGCGTACTTC
>NA|TRBJ2-7|many|TRBV7-8
CASSRRAYEQYF
TGTGCCAGCAGCCGCAGAGCCTACGAGCAGTACTTC
>NA|TRBJ2-7|NA|TRBV12-3/TRBV12-4
CASSSPGAHEQNF
TGTGCCAGCAGCAGCCCAGGAGCCCACGAGCAGAACTTC